This entry describes one T cell receptor (beta chain). This sample stems from a study of blood T cells in healthy people across ages. CDR3 length: 18 residues. The germline V gene has CDR1 SGHNT and CDR2 YYREEE (reference sequence). With V trimmed by 5 bases and J by 4 bases, 13 bases remained unmatched. A second PCR of 7 to 11 cycles used a sample-barcoded 5' primer and a J-beta primer mix. TCRdb re-called the 5' RACE reads with MiXCR, one entry per CDR3 protein. This sample has more than 900,000 distinct CDR3 sequences, with almost 25% found just once. This same sample was also taken into another study, of T cells of mothers and their children.

This receptor was identified in a girl aged 2 to 10 in good health. The chain links TRBV5-4 to TRBJ2-6; 9 bases align to TRBD1. Sequencing input: blood. CDR3 nucleotide sequence: TGTGCCAGCAGTTCCCCGGGACAGGGCTTAGAAGGGGCCAACGTCCTGACTTTC. Its translation: CASSSPGQGLEGANVLTF.